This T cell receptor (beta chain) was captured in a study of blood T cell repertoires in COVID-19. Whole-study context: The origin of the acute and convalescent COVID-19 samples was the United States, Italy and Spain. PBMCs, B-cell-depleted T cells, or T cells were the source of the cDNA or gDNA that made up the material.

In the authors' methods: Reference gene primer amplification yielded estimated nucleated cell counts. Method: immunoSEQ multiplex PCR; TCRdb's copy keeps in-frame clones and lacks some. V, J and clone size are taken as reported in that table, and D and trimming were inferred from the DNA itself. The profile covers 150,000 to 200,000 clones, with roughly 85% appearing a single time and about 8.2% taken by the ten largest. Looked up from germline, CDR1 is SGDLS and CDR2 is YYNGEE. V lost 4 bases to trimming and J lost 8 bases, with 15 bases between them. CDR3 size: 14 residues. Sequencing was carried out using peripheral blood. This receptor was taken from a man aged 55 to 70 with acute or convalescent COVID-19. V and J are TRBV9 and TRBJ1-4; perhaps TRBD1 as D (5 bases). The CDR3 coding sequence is TGTGCCAGCAGCCCACAGGTGGAAAGGGAAAAACTGTTTTTT. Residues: CASSPQVEREKLFF.